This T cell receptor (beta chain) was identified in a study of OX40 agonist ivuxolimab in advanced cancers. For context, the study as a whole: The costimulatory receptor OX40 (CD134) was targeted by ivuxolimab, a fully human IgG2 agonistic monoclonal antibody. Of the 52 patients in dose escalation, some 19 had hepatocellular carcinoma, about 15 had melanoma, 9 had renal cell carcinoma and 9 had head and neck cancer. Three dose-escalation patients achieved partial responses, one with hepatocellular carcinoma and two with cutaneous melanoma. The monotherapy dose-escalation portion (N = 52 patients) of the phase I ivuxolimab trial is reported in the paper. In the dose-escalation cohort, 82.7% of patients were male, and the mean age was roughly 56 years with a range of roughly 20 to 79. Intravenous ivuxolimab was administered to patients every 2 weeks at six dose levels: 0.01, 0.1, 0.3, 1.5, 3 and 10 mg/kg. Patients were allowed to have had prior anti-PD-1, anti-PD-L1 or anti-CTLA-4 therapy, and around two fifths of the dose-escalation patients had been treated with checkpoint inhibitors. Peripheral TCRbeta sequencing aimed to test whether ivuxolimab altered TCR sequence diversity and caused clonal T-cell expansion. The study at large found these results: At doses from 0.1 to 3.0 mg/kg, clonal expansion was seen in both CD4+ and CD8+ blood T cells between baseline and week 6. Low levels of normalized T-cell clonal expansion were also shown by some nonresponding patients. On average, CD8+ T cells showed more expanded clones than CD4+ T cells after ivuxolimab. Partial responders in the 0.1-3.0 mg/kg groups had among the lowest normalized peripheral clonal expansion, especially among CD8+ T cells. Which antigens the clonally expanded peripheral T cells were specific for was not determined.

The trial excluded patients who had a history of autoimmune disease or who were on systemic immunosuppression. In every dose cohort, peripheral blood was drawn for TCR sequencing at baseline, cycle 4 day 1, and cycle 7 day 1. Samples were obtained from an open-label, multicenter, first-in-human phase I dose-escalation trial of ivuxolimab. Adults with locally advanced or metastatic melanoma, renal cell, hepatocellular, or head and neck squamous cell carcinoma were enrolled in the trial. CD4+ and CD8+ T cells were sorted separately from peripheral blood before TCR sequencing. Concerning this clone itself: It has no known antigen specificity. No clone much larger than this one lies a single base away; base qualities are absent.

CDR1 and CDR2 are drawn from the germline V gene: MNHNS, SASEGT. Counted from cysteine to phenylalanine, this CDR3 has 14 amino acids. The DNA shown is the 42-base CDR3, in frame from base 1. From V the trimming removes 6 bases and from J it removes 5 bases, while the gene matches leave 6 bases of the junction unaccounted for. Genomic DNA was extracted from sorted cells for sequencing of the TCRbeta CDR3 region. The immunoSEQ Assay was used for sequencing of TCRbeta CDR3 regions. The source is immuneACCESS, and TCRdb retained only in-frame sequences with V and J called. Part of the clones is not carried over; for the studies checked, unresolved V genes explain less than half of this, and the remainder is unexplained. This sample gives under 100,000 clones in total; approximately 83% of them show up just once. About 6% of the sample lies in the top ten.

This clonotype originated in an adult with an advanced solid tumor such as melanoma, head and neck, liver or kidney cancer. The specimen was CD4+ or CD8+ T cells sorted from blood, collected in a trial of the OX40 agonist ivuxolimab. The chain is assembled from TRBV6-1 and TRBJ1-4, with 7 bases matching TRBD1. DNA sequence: TGTGCCAGCAGCCGGGACAGAGTCAATGAAAAACTGTTTTTT. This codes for CASSRDRVNEKLFF.